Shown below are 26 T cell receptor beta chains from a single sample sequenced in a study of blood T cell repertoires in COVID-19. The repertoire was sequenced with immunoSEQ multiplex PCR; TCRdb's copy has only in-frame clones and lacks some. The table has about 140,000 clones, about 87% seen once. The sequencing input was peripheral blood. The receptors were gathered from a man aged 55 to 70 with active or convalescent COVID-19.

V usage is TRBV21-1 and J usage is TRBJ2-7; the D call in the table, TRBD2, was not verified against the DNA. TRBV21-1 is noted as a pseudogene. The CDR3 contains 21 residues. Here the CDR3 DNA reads TGCCCCAGCACCAAACGGGGGGGGGTACTAGCGGGAGGAGGATTCACCTACGAGCAGTACTTC. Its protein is CPSTKRGGVLAGGGFTYEQYF.

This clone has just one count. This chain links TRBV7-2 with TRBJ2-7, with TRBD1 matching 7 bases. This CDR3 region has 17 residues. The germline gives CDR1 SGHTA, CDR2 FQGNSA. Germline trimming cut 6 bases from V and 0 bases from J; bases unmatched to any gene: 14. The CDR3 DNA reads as TGTGCCAGCAGTATGGGCAGGGGGTGGTCCTTCTCCTACGAGCAGTACTTC. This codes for CASSMGRGWSFSYEQYF.

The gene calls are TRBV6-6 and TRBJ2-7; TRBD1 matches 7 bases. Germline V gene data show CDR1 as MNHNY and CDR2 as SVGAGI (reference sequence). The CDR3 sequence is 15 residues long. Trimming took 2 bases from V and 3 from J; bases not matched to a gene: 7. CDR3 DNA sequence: TGTGCCAGCAGTTACGGGGACAGCACCTACTACGAGCAGTACTTC. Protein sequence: CASSYGDSTYYEQYF.

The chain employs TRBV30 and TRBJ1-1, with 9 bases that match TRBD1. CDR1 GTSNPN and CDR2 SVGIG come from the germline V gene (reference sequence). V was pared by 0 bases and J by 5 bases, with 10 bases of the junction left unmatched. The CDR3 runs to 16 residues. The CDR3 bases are TGTGCCTGGAGTGTATACGGGACAGGGAGAGGAACTGAAGCTTTCTTT. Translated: CAWSVYGTGRGTEAFF.

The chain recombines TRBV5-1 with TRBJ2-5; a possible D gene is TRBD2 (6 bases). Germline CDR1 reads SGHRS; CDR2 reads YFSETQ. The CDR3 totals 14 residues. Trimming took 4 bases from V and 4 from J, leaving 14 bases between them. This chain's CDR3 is CASSRTGGGETQYF. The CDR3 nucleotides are TGCGCCAGCAGCCGGACCGGGGGAGGAGAGACCCAGTACTTC.

CDR3 protein: CATSDQSRVGANVLTF. CDR3 nucleotides: TGTGCCACCAGTGACCAAAGCAGGGTTGGGGCCAACGTCCTGACTTTC. The chain couples TRBV24-1 to TRBJ2-6, with D possibly being TRBD1 (5 bases). The germline V gene has CDR1 KGHDR and CDR2 SFDVKD. The V end was cut by 4 bases, the J end by 3 bases, with 12 bases between. The CDR3 sequence is 16 residues long.

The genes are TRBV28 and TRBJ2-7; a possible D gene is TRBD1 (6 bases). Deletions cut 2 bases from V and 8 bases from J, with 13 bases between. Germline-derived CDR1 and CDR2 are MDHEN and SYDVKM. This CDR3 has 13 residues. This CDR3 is CASSLRQEVKQYF. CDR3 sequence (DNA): TGTGCCAGCAGTTTAAGACAGGAGGTGAAGCAGTACTTC.

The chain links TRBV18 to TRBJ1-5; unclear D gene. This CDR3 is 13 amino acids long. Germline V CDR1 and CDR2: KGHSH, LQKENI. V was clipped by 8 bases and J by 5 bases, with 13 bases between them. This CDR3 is CASVREVDQPQHF. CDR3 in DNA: TGTGCCAGCGTCCGGGAAGTTGATCAGCCCCAGCATTTT.

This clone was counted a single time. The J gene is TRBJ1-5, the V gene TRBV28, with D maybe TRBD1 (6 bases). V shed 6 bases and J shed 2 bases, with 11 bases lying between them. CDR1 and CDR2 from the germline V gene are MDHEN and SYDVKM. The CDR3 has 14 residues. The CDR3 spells CASSRTDGNQPQHF. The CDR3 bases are TGTGCCAGCAGCCGGACAGATGGCAATCAGCCCCAGCATTTT.

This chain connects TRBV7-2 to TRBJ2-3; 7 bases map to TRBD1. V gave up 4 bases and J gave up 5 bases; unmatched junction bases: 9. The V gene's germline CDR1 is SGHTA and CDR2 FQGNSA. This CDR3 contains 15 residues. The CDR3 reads CASSSTGARGDTQYF. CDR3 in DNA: TGTGCCAGCAGCTCAACAGGGGCACGGGGAGATACGCAGTATTTT.

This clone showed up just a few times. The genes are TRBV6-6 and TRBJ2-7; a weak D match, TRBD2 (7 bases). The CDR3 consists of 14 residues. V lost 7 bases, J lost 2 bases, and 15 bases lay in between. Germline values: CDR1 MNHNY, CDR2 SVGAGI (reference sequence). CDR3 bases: TGTGCCAGCACCCTGGGGGGGCCCCCCTACGAGCAGTACTTC. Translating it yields CASTLGGPPYEQYF.

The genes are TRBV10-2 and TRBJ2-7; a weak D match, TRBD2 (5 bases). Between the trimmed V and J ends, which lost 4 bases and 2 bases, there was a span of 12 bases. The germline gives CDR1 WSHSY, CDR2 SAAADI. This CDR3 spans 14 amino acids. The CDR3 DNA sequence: TGCGCCAGCAGTGTTCTCAGCGGAGCCTACGAGCAGTACTTC. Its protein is CASSVLSGAYEQYF.

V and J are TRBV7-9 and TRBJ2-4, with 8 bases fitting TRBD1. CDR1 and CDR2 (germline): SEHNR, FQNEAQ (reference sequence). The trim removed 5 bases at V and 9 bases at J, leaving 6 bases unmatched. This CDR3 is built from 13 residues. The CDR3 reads CASSRGQVGIQYF. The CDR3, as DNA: TGTGCCAGCAGCCGGGGACAGGTCGGCATTCAGTACTTC. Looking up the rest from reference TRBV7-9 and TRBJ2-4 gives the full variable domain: DTGVSQNPRHKITKRGQNVTFRCDPISEHNRLYWYRQTLGQGPEFLTYFQNEAQLEKSRLLSDRFSAERPKGSFSTLEIQRTEQGDSAMYLCASSRGQVGIQYFGAGTRLSVL.

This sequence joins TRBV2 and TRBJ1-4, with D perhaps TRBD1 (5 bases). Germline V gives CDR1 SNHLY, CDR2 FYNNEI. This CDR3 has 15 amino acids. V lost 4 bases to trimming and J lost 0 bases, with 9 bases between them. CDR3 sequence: CASSGTLATNEKLFF. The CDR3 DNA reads TGTGCCAGCAGTGGGACACTTGCAACTAATGAAAAACTGTTTTTT. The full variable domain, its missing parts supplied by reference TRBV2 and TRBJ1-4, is EPEVTQTPSHQVTQMGQEVILRCVPISNHLYFYWYRQILGQKVEFLVSFYNNEISEKSEIFDDQFSVERPDGSNFTLKIRSTKLEDSAMYFCASSGTLATNEKLFFGSGTQLSVL.

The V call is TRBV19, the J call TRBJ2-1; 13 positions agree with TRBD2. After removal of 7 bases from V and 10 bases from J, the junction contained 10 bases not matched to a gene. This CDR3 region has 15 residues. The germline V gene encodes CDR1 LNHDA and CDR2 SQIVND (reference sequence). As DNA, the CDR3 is TGTGCCAGTAACCCCGGACTAGCGGGAGTCGGGGAGCAGTTCTTC. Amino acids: CASNPGLAGVGEQFF.

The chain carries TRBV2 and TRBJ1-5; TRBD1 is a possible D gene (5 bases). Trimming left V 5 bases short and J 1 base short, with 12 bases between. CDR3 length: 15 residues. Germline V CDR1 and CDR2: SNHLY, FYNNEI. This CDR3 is CASSSLGASNQPQHF. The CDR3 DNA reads TGTGCCAGCAGTTCCCTTGGGGCCAGCAATCAGCCCCAGCATTTT.

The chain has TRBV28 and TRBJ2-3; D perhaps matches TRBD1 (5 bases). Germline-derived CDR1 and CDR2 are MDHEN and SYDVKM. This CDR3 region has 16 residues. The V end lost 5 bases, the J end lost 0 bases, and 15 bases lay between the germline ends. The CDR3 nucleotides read TGTGCCAGCAGTGGGCCCAGGTGGACAAGCACAGATACGCAGTATTTT. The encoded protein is CASSGPRWTSTDTQYF.

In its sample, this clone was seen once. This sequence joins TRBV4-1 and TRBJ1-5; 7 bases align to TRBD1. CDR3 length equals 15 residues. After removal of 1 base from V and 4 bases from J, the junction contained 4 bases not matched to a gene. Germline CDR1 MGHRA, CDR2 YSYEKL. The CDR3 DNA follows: TGCGCCAGCAGCCAAGCGACAGGGATTAATCAGCCCCAGCATTTT. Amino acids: CASSQATGINQPQHF.

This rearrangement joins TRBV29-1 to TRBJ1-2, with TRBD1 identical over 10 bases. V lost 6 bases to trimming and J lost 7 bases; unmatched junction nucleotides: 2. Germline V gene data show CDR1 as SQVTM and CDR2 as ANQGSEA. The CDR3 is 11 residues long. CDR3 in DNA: TGCAGCGTCGGGACAGGGGCTGGCTACACCTTC. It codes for CSVGTGAGYTF.

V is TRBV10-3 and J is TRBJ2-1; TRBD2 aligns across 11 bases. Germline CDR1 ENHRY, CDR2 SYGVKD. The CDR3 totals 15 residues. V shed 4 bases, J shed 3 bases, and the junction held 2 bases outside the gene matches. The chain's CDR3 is CAISAGTSGYNEQFF. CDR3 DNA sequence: TGTGCCATCAGTGCCGGGACTAGCGGCTACAATGAGCAGTTCTTC.

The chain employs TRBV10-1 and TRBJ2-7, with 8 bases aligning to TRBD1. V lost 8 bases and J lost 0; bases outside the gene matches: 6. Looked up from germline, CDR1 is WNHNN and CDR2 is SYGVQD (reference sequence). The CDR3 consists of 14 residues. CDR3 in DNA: TGCGCCAGCGGAAGACAGGGGAACTCCTACGAGCAGTACTTC. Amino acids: CASGRQGNSYEQYF.

CDR3 in amino acids: CASEVAGVGTGELFF. The CDR3, as DNA: TGTGCCAGTGAGGTAGCGGGAGTCGGGACCGGGGAGCTGTTTTTT. The genes are TRBV7-6 and TRBJ2-2; 9 bases are shared with TRBD2. The germline CDR1 and CDR2 sequences are SGHVS and FNYEAQ. J gave up 5 bases and V 9 bases, and 10 bases lay outside the gene matches. The CDR3 totals 15 residues.

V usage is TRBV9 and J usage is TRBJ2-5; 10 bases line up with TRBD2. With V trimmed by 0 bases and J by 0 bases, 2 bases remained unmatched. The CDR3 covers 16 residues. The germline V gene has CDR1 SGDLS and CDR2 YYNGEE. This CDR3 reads CASSVASGSYQETQYF. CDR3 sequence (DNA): TGTGCCAGCAGCGTAGCTAGCGGGAGTTACCAAGAGACCCAGTACTTC. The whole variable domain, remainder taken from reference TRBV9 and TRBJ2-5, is DSGVTQTPKHLITATGQRVTLRCSPRSGDLSVYWYQQSLDQGLQFLIQYYNGEERAKGNILERFSAQQFPDLHSELNLSSLELGDSALYFCASSVASGSYQETQYFGPGTRLLVL.

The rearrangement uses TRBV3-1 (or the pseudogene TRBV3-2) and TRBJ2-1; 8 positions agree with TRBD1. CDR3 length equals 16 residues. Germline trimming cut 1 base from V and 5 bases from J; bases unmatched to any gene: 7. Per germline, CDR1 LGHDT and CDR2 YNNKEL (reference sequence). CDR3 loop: CASSQGWDRSNNEQFF. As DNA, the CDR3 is TGTGCCAGCAGCCAAGGGTGGGACAGGAGTAACAATGAGCAGTTCTTC.

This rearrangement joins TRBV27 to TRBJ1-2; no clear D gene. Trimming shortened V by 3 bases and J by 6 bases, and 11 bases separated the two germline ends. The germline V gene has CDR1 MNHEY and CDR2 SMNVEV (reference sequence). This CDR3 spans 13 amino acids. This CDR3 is CASSFRTGNGYTF. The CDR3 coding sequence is TGTGCCAGCAGTTTCCGGACGGGGAATGGCTACACCTTC.

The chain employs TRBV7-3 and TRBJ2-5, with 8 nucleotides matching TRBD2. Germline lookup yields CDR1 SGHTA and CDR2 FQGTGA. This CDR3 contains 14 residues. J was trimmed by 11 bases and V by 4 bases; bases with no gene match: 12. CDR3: CASSSTLSSGIQYF. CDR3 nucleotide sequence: TGTGCCAGCAGCTCAACTTTGAGTAGCGGGATTCAGTACTTC.